This T cell receptor (beta chain) was recovered during a study of human T cells and chemical hapten exposure. Across the study: Patch tests containing 0.01% DPC, applied to the upper back, were read at 6 days.

TCRdb re-derived calls from the RACE reads in MiXCR, one entry per CDR3 protein. Seen here are around 250,000 distinct CDR3 sequences, about 8.6% observed once, and the top ten hold over 2%. Time point in this sample: pre-sensitization, week 0. Treatment: therapeutic diphenylcyclopropenone sensitization with weekly scalp DPC. Study-level findings and limits: Controls had significantly fewer large CDR3 similarity clusters than were formed by expanded TCRs.

This clonotype was counted a few times. What it binds is not known. Source: whole blood, taken in connection with sensitization to the hapten diphenylcyclopropenone (DPC). The TCR originated in a woman aged 40 to 50 with alopecia areata. Some clones in this sample may be carry-over from other donors' samples.

The CDR3 DNA reads as TGTGCCAGCAGTGAGGGTTTCGTCGCGGGAAACACCATATATTTT. Translating it yields CASSEGFVAGNTIYF. This sequence joins TRBV2 and TRBJ1-3; D gene ambiguous. Trimming left V 3 bases short and J 4 bases short, with 13 bases between. Germline V lookup: CDR1 SNHLY, CDR2 FYNNEI. This CDR3 spans 15 amino acids.